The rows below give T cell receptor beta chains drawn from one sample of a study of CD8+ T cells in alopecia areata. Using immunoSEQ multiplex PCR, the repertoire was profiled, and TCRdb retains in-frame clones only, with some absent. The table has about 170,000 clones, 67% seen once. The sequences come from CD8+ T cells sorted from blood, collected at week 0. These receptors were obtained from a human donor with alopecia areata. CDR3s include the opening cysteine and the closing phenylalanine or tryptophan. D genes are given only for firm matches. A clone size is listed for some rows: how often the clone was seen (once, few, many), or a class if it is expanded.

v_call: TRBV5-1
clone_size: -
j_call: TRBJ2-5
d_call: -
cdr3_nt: TGCGCCAGCAGCCAACTGGAGACCCAGTACTTC
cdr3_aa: CASSQLETQYF

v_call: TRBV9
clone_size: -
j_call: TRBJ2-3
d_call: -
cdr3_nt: TGTGCCAGCAGCCCTCGCACAGATACGCAGTATTTT
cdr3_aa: CASSPRTDTQYF

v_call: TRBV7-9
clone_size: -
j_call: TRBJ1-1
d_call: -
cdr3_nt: TGTGCCAGCAGCTTCGCCACAGGATGGGGAGCTTTCTTT
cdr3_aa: CASSFATGWGAFF

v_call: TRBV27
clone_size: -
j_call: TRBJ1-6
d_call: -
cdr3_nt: TGTGCCAGCAGTTCACCGAACACAGGGAAAGGCCTCCACTTT
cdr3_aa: CASSSPNTGKGLHF

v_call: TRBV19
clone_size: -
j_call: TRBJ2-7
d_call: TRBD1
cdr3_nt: TGTGCCAGTAGTACCGACAGGGGGCTTCGACGCGAGCAGTACTTC
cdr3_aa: CASSTDRGLRREQYF

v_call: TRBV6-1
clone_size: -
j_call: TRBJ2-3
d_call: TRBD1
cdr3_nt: TGTGCCAGCAGTACGGGACAGGGTAGTACAGATACGCAGTATTTT
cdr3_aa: CASSTGQGSTDTQYF

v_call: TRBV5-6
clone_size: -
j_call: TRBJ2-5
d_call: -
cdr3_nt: TGTGCCAGCAGCCGATCGAGAGAGACCCAGTACTTC
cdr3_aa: CASSRSRETQYF

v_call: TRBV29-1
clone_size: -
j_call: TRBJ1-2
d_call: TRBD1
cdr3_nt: TGCAGCGCACCCGGGACAGGACATAACTATGGCTACACCTTC
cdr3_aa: CSAPGTGHNYGYTF

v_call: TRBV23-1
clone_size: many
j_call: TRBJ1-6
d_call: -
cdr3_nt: TGCGCCAGCAAAGATACGGAAGGAGGGAATTCACCCCTCCACTTT
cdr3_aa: CASKDTEGGNSPLHF

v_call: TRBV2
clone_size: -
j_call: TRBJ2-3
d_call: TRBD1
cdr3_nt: TGTGCCAGCCCCTGGGGGACAGGGTACACAGATACGCAGTATTTT
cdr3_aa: CASPWGTGYTDTQYF

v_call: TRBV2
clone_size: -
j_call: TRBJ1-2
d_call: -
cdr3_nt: TGTGCCAGCAGCGGGGGTGATTATGGCTACACCTTC
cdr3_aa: CASSGGDYGYTF

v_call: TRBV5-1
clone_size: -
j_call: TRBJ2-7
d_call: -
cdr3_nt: TGCGCCAGCAGCTACCCACTTGAGGGATCCTACGAGCAGTACTTC
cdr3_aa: CASSYPLEGSYEQYF

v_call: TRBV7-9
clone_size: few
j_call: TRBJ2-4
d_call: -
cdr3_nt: TGTGCCAGCAAGTCTGGAGGGACAGCTGAAAACATTCAGTACTTC
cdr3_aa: CASKSGGTAENIQYF

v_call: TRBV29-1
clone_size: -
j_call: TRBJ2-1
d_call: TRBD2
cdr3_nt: TGCAGCGGGGCGGGAGGGGGCGAGGGGAATGAGCAGTTCTTC
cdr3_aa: CSGAGGGEGNEQFF

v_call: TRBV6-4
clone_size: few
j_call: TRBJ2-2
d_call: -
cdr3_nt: TGTGCCAGCAGTGACAGGGGCACCGGGGAGCTGTTTTTT
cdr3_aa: CASSDRGTGELFF

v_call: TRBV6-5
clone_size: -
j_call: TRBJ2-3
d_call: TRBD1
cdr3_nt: TGTGCCAGCAGTTACCTTTCAGGGGGCTCAGATACGCAGTATTTT
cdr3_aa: CASSYLSGGSDTQYF

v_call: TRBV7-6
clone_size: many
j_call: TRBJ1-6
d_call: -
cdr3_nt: TGTGCCAGCAGCCCCACTGAGAATGGCTACAGACCCTCACCCCTCCACTTT
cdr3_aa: CASSPTENGYRPSPLHF

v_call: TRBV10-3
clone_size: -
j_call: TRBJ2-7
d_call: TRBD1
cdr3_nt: TGTGCCATCAGTGACCCGAGACAGGGACGCTACGAGCAGTACTTC
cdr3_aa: CAISDPRQGRYEQYF

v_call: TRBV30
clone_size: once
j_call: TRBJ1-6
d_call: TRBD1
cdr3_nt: TGTGCCTGGAGCGCCGGGACAGTAAATTCACCCCTCCACTTT
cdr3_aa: CAWSAGTVNSPLHF

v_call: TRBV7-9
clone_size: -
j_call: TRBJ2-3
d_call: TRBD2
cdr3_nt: TGTGCCAGCAGTCACCCCCTTATGTCGGGGGGGCCGAGGGATACGCAGTATTTT
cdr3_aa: CASSHPLMSGGPRDTQYF

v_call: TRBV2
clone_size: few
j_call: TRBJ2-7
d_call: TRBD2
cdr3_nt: TGTGCCAGCGAGTCTAGCGGGGGGTACGAGCAGTACTTC
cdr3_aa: CASESSGGYEQYF

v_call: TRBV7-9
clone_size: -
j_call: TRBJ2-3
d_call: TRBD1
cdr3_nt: TGTGCCAGCAGTTCCGGACAGGGGTTAACAGATACGCAGTATTTT
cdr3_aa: CASSSGQGLTDTQYF

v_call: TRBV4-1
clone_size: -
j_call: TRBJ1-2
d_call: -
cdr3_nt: TGCGCCAGCAGCCAAGAAGTCCCGAGGGTCGGCTACACCTTC
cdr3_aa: CASSQEVPRVGYTF

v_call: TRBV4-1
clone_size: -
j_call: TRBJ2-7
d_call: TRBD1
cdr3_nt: TGCGCCAGCAGCCAACCGGGACAGGGGGGGGAGCAGTACTTC
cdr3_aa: CASSQPGQGGEQYF

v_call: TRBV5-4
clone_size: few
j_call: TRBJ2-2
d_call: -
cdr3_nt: TGTGCCAGCAGCCTATCCGGGACACAGACCGGGGAGCTGTTTTTT
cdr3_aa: CASSLSGTQTGELFF

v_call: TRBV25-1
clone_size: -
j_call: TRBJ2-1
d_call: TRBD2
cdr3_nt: TGTGCCAGCAGAAGTGACGGGACTAAATACAATGAGCAGTTCTTC
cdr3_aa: CASRSDGTKYNEQFF

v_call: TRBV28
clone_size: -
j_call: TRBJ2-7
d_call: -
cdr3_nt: TGTGCCAGCAGTTTGCCGAACAGGGCGACCTCCTACGAGCAGTACTTC
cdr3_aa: CASSLPNRATSYEQYF

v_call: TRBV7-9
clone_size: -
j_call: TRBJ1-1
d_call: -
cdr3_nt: TGTGCCAGCAGCCTCCGTCGGGTTGAAGCTTTCTTT
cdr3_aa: CASSLRRVEAFF

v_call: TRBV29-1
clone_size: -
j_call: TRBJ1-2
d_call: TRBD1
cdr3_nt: TGCAGCGTTGAAACCCCGGGACAGGGTTCTAACTATGGCTACACCTTC
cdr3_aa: CSVETPGQGSNYGYTF

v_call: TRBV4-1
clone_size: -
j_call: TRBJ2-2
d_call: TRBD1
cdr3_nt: TGCGCCAGCAGCCAAGGACAGGGAGCCGGGGAGCTGTTTTTT
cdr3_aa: CASSQGQGAGELFF

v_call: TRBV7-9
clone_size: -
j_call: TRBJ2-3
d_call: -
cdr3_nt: TGTGCCAGCAGCTTCTCGGGGACTAGCACAGATACGCAGTATTTT
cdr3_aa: CASSFSGTSTDTQYF

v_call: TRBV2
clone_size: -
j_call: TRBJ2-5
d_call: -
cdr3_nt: TGTGCCAGCAGTCCGGGGACCCAGTACTTC
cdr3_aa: CASSPGTQYF

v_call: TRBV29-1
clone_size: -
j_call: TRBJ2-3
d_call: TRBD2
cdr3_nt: TGCAGCGTACCAGCGGGGGTCCGAGATACGCAGTATTTT
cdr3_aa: CSVPAGVRDTQYF

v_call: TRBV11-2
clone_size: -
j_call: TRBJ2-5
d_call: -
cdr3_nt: TGTGCCAGCAGCTTGGGCGAGACCCAGTACTTC
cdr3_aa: CASSLGETQYF

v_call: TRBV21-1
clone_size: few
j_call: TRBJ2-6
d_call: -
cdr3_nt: TGTGCCAGCAGTGACCGAAAAGGCTCTGGGGCCAACGTCCTGACTTTC
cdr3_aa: CASSDRKGSGANVLTF

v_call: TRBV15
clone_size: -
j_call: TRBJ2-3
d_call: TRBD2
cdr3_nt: TGTGCCACCAGCAGGACCCCTAGGACTAGCGGTACAGATACGCAGTATTTT
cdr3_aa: CATSRTPRTSGTDTQYF

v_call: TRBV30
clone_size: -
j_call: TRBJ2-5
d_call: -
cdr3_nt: TGTGCCTGGAGACTAACTAAGGAGTTCGGGGAGACCCAGTACTTC
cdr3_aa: CAWRLTKEFGETQYF

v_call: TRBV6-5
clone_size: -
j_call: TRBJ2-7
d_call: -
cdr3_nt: TGTGCCAGCAGCAACAGTTTCGCCGACTACGAGCAGTACTTC
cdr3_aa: CASSNSFADYEQYF

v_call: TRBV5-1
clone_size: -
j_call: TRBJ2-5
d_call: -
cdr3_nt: TGCGCCAGCAGCTTGGTGGGTCAAGAGGGGGAGACCCAGTACTTC
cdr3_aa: CASSLVGQEGETQYF

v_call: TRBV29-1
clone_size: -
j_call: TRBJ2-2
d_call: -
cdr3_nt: TGCAGCGTTGACAGGGGCGCCGGGGAGCTGTTTTTT
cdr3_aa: CSVDRGAGELFF

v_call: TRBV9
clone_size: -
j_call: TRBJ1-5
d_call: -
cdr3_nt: TGTGCCAGCAGCGTAGGGGGATCGGGTAGACAGCCCCAGCATTTT
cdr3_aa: CASSVGGSGRQPQHF

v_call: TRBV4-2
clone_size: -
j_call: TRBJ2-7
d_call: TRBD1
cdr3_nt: TGTGCCAGCAGCCAAGCCGGGACAGGGGCTTACGAGCAGTACTTC
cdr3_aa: CASSQAGTGAYEQYF

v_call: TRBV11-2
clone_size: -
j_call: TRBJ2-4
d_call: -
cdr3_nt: TGTGCCAGCAGCTCACCGGGCCCTAAAAACATTCAGTACTTC
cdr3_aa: CASSSPGPKNIQYF

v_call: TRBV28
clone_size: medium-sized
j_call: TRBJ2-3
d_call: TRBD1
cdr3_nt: TGTGCCAGCAGTTCCGCAGTCGGACAGGGAGGTTTCACAGATACGCAGTATTTT
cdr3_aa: CASSSAVGQGGFTDTQYF